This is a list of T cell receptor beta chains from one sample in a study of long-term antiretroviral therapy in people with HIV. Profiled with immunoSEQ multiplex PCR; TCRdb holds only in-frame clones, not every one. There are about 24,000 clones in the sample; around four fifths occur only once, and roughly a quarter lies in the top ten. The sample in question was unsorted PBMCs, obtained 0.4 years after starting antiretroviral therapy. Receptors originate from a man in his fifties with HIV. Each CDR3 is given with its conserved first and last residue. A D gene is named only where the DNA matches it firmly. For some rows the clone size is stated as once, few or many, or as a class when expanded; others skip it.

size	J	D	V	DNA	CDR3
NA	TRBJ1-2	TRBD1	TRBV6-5	TGTGCCAGCAGGGGACAGAACTATGGCTACACCTTC	CASRGQNYGYTF
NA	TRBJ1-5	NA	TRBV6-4	TGTGCCAGCAGTGAAAGTAGGGGTCAGCCCCAGCATTTT	CASSESRGQPQHF
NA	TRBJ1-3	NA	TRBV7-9	TGTGCCAGCAGCTCTACCGGAAACACCATATATTTT	CASSSTGNTIYF
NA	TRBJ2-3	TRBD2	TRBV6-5	TGTGCCAGCAGTCCTAGCGGGGGAAGCACAGATACGCAGTATTTT	CASSPSGGSTDTQYF
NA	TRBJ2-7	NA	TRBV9	TGTGCCAGCAGCCCCAGGGGGGGGCTTAGGGGCGACGAGCAGTACTTC	CASSPRGGLRGDEQYF
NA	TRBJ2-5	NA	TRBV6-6	TGTGCCAGCAGTTACATCAGGTTAGGACAAGAGACCCAGTACTTC	CASSYIRLGQETQYF
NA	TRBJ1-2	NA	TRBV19	TGTGCCACCCAGAGTAATCCGGATTATGGCTACACCTTC	CATQSNPDYGYTF
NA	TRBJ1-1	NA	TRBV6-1	TGTGCCAGCAGTGAATGGGGGGGAGTGGGAGCTTTCTTT	CASSEWGGVGAFF
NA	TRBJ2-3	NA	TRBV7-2	TGTGCCAGCAGCTTAGTCTCAACAGATACGCAGTATTTT	CASSLVSTDTQYF
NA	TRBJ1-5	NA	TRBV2	TGTGCCAGCAGTGAATGGGGGCCTGGAAGCAATCAGCCCCAGCATTTT	CASSEWGPGSNQPQHF
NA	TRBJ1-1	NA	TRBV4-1	TGCGCCAGCAGCCAGAGGGGAAGGGACACTGAAGCTTTCTTT	CASSQRGRDTEAFF
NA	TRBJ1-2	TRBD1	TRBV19	TGTGCCAGTAGGCCCCGGACAGGGGGGGCCACTAACTATGGCTACACCTTC	CASRPRTGGATNYGYTF
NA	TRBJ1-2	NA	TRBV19	TGTGCCAGTAGTATCGGCCAGCTAGTCGGCTACACCTTC	CASSIGQLVGYTF
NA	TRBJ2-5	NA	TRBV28	TGTGCCAGCAGTTTATGGGGGGGCGAGACCCAGTACTTC	CASSLWGGETQYF
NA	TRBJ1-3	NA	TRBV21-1	TGTGCCAGCAGCAAACTTGAAAAGAATATCTCTGGAAACACCATATATTTT	CASSKLEKNISGNTIYF
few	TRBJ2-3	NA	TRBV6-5	TGTGCCAGCAGTACAGGCATTCTTACAGATACGCAGTATTTT	CASSTGILTDTQYF
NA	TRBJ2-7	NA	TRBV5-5	TGTGCCAGCAGCAGCCAGGGCTACGAGCAGTACTTC	CASSSQGYEQYF
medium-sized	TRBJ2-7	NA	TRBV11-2	TGTGCCAGCATAGGTAGGGCGGGCGAGCAGTACTTC	CASIGRAGEQYF
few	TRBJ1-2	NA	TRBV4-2	TGTGCCAGCAGCCAAGCCAGCTATGGCTACACCTTC	CASSQASYGYTF
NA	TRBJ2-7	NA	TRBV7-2	TGTGCCAGCAGCCCCACAGGTTCTCCCTACGAGCAGTACTTC	CASSPTGSPYEQYF
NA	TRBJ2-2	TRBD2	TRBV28	TGTGCCAGCAGTCGTAGCGGGGGGGCCGTCACCGGGGAGCTGTTTTTT	CASSRSGGAVTGELFF
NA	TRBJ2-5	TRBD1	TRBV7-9	TGTGCCAGCAGCACACGACAGGGGCCGGGGGAGACCCAGTACTTC	CASSTRQGPGETQYF
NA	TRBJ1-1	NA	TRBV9	TGTGCCAGCAGCTTCCGGGACGGAACGAACACTGAAGCTTTCTTT	CASSFRDGTNTEAFF
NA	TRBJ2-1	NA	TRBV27	TGTGCCAGCGGCCCCCGAGTAGGGCCTAAATACAATGAGCAGTTCTTC	CASGPRVGPKYNEQFF
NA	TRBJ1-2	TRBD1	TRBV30	TGTGCCTGGGAATCCGACAGGGGGCTTTATGGCTACACCTTC	CAWESDRGLYGYTF